Here is one T cell receptor (beta chain) with its context. The data derive from a study of blood T cells in healthy people across ages. It was with a sample-barcoded 5' primer and a J-beta primer mix that a second PCR of about 6 to 11 cycles was run. TCRdb ran MiXCR on the 5' RACE reads and lists one entry per CDR3 protein. The sample contains some 1.5 million distinct CDR3 sequences, 42% of which appear only once. The TCR comes from a woman younger than 30 in good health. Specimen: blood.

The CDR3 nucleotides are TGCGCCAGCAGATTCGGGGGCCTCGAAGAAAAACTGTTTTTT. It translates to CASRFGGLEEKLFF. The chain is built from TRBV5-1 and TRBJ1-4; possibly TRBD1 for D (6 bases). V was clipped by 5 bases and J by 8 bases, with 16 bases between them. Germline-derived CDR1 and CDR2 are SGHRS and YFSETQ. This CDR3 spans 14 amino acids. The full variable domain, with the rest looked up from reference TRBV5-1 and TRBJ1-4, is KAGVTQTPRYLIKTRGQQVTLSCSPISGHRSVSWYQQTPGQGLQFLFEYFSETQRNKGNFPGRFSGRQFSNSRSEMNVSTLELGDSALYLCASRFGGLEEKLFFGSGTQLSVL.